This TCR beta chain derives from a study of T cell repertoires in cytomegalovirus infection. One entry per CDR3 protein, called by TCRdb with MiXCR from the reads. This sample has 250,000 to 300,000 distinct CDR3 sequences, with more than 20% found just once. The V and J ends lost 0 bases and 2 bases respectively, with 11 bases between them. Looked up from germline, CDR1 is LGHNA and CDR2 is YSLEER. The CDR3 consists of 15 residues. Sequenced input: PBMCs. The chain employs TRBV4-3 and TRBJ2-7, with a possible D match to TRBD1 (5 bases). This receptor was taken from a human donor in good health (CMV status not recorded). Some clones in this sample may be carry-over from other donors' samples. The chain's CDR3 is CASSQDTKTAYEQYF. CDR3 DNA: TGCGCCAGCAGCCAAGATACTAAGACAGCCTACGAGCAGTACTTC.